These 21 T cell receptor beta chains share one sample of origin, sequenced in a study of technical replicates of blood from a few donors. TCRdb's copy holds only in-frame clones and misses some; the assay was immunoSEQ multiplex PCR. The table has just under 60,000 clones, just under 95% seen once. Sequenced sample: PBMCs. The source is a human donor in good health. Some clones in this sample may be carry-over from other donors' samples.

This rearrangement joins TRBV29-1 to TRBJ2-6; D possibly corresponds to TRBD1 (6 bases). Germline lookup yields CDR1 SQVTM and CDR2 ANQGSEA. V lost 6 bases and J lost 2, with 14 bases in between. The CDR3 has 15 residues. Here the CDR3 DNA reads TGCAGCGTAGACTCAGACAGGCCTGGGGCCAACGTCCTGACTTTC. Translated: CSVDSDRPGANVLTF.

The chain carries TRBV7-9 and TRBJ1-2; D not certain. Germline CDR1 and CDR2: SEHNR and FQNEAQ (reference sequence). The CDR3 length is 12 residues. Trimming left V 1 base short and J 5 bases short, with 5 bases between. In DNA, the CDR3 is TGTGCCAGCAGCTTAGAAGAGTATGGCTACACCTTC. Translating gives CASSLEEYGYTF.

This chain uses TRBV18 with TRBJ2-7; D might be TRBD1 (5 bases). Germline CDR1 reads KGHSH; CDR2 reads LQKENI. The ends were cut back, 6 bases at V and 1 base at J, with 13 bases in the middle. The CDR3 sequence is 14 residues long. The CDR3 nucleotides are TGTGCCAGCTCGGGTGGACAACGTTCCTACGAGCAGTACTTC. Translating gives CASSGGQRSYEQYF.

The chain links TRBV5-1 to TRBJ2-6, with 7 bases that match TRBD1. The V gene's germline CDR1 is SGHRS and CDR2 YFSETQ. The CDR3 extends over 16 amino acids. V lost 2 bases to trimming and J lost 4 bases; unmatched junction nucleotides: 6. This CDR3 is CASSFDRVGGANVLTF. The DNA of the CDR3 is TGCGCCAGCAGCTTCGACAGGGTGGGAGGGGCCAACGTCCTGACTTTC.

The chain is built from TRBV7-2 and TRBJ1-1; possible D gene TRBD1, 6 bases. The CDR3 totals 16 residues. Germline CDR1 is SGHTA and CDR2 is FQGNSA. Deletions cut 8 bases from V and 1 base from J, with 20 bases between. CDR3 loop: CASLPTGRGWNTEAFF. The DNA of the CDR3 is TGTGCCAGCTTACCAACGGGGAGGGGGTGGAACACTGAAGCTTTCTTT.

The rearrangement links TRBV7-3 to TRBJ2-7, with D perhaps TRBD1 (6 bases). CDR1 SGHTA and CDR2 FQGTGA come from the germline V gene. CDR3 size: 13 residues. Trimming took 3 bases from V and 4 from J, leaving 10 bases between them. CDR3 protein: CASSFKQGYEQYF. CDR3 coding DNA: TGTGCCAGCAGCTTTAAACAGGGATACGAGCAGTACTTC. Using reference TRBV7-3 and TRBJ2-7 for the parts outside the CDR3, the full variable domain is GAGVSQTPSNKVTEKGKYVELRCDPISGHTALYWYRQSLGQGPEFLIYFQGTGAADDSGLPNDRFFAVRPEGSVSTLKIQRTERGDSAVYLCASSFKQGYEQYFGPGTRLTVT.

This clone has more than one count but fewer than ten. The chain combines TRBV23-1 with TRBJ2-2; D is possibly TRBD2 (6 bases). TRBV23-1 is noted as an ORF with a role that remains uncertain. The CDR3 extends over 15 amino acids. Between the trimmed V and J ends, which lost 1 base and 4 bases, there was a span of 10 bases. The CDR3 region is CASSQWQGGTGELFF. For the CDR3, the DNA is TGCGCCAGCAGTCAATGGCAGGGAGGCACCGGGGAGCTGTTTTTT.

The chain is built from TRBV5-6 and TRBJ1-2; tentatively, D is TRBD1 (6 bases). The CDR3 runs to 14 residues. V lost 7 bases to trimming and J lost 8 bases, with 21 bases between them. Germline CDR1 and CDR2: SGHDT and YYEEEE. CDR3 protein: CASSLGATSWGYTF. CDR3 nucleotides: TGTGCCAGCTCATTGGGGGCGACCTCTTGGGGCTACACCTTC.

The rearrangement links TRBV2 to TRBJ1-2; the D gene is possibly TRBD1 (6 bases). Germline V gene data show CDR1 as SNHLY and CDR2 as FYNNEI. V was trimmed by 11 bases and J by 3 bases, leaving 22 bases between them. The CDR3 spans 15 residues. The CDR3 nucleotides are TGTGCCTCCAGACTCACAGGGCCGATGCACTATGGCTACACCTTC. Translated: CASRLTGPMHYGYTF.

The J gene is TRBJ2-1, the V gene TRBV4-1; 10 bases fit TRBD2. Germline trimming cut 3 bases from V and 7 bases from J; bases unmatched to any gene: 6. The CDR3 is 15 residues long. Germline V CDR1 and CDR2: MGHRA, YSYEKL. CDR3 loop: CASSHLAGVGNEQFF. Written as DNA, the CDR3 is TGCGCCAGCAGCCACCTAGCGGGAGTGGGAAATGAGCAGTTCTTC.

This rearrangement joins TRBV1 to TRBJ2-1; whether TRBD2, the table's D call, matches the DNA was not checked. TRBV1 is termed a pseudogene. The CDR3 runs to 15 residues. Here the CDR3 reads CTSSRIDGAYNEQFF. CDR3 nucleotides: TGCACCAGCAGCCGGATTGACGGGGCCTACAATGAGCAGTTCTTC.

CDR3 coding DNA: TGTGCCAGCAGCCTCCCTGAGGATCGAAGAGATGAGACCCAGTACTTC. It codes for CASSLPEDRRDETQYF. The V gene is TRBV7-2, the J gene TRBJ2-5; D not resolved. The CDR3 length is 16 residues. V dropped 5 bases and J dropped 5 bases, with 21 bases sitting between them. Germline lookup yields CDR1 SGHTA and CDR2 FQGNSA.

The chain links TRBV7-2 to TRBJ1-2; 8 bases line up with TRBD1. The CDR3 is 15 residues long. V shed 5 bases, J shed 6 bases, and the junction held 11 bases outside the gene matches. Germline V gene sequence: CDR1 SGHTA, CDR2 FQGNSA. The CDR3: CASSLSGQANDGYTF. The CDR3 DNA is TGTGCCAGCAGCCTATCGGGACAGGCCAATGATGGCTACACCTTC.

The rearrangement uses TRBV6-5 and TRBJ2-1, with 8 bases matching TRBD2. CDR3 size: 15 residues. Germline V CDR1 and CDR2: MNHEY, SVGAGI. V shed 2 bases and J 8 bases; nucleotides not matched to a gene: 8. CDR3 loop: CASSYGVGRGYEQFF. The CDR3 DNA reads as TGTGCCAGCAGTTACGGTGTCGGGAGGGGATATGAGCAGTTCTTC.

This chain connects TRBV18 to TRBJ1-2; a possible D gene is TRBD1 (5 bases). V was clipped by 8 bases and J by 8 bases, with 15 bases between them. This CDR3 comprises 12 residues. The germline V gene encodes CDR1 KGHSH and CDR2 LQKENI. The CDR3 loop reads CASTSGLQGYTF. The CDR3 coding sequence is TGTGCCAGCACCTCGGGACTTCAGGGCTACACCTTC.

The gene calls are TRBV7-6 and TRBJ2-7; 10 positions match TRBD1. V lost 5 bases and J lost 4; bases outside the gene matches: 5. CDR1 and CDR2 from the germline V gene are SGHVS and FNYEAQ. CDR3 length: 14 amino acids. CDR3 sequence (DNA): TGTGCCAGCAGCGACAGGGGGCGCGGGTACGAGCAGTACTTC. This gives the protein CASSDRGRGYEQYF.

The chain joins TRBV7-3 to TRBJ2-6; D perhaps matches TRBD1 (6 bases). Germline V gives CDR1 SGHTA, CDR2 FQGTGA. Trimming took off 2 bases at V and 4 bases at J, with 9 bases between the two ends. The CDR3 loop spans 15 amino acids. The CDR3 here is CASSLQGTGANVLTF. The DNA of the CDR3 is TGTGCCAGCAGCTTACAGGGGACCGGGGCCAACGTCCTGACTTTC.

The V gene is TRBV7-3, the J gene TRBJ2-2; 10 nucleotides align to TRBD2. Trimming at V came to 3 bases and at J to 6 bases, leaving 7 bases not matched to a gene. From germline, CDR1 is SGHTA and CDR2 FQGTGA. The CDR3 totals 16 residues. The CDR3 sequence: CASSFSGGVVPGELFF. The CDR3 nucleotides are TGTGCCAGCAGCTTCAGCGGGGGGGTAGTTCCCGGGGAGCTGTTTTTT.

This clone was seen only once. This chain joins TRBV6-5 and TRBJ2-1, with TRBD2 matching over 10 bases. Germline lookup yields CDR1 MNHEY and CDR2 SVGAGI. This CDR3 spans 15 amino acids. The J segment lost 8 bases and the V segment lost 6 bases, leaving 10 bases of the junction unmatched. The CDR3 loop reads CASSRGTSAWDEQFF. In DNA form, the CDR3 reads TGTGCCAGCAGCCGCGGGACTAGCGCCTGGGATGAGCAGTTCTTC.

V is TRBV6-5 and J is TRBJ1-1, with D possibly TRBD1 on 6 matching bases. The V gene lost 7 bases and the J gene lost 6 bases, with 18 bases spanning the gap. This CDR3 is 14 amino acids long. Per germline, CDR1 MNHEY and CDR2 SVGAGI. CDR3 amino acids: CASNQGRLRAEAFF. CDR3 coding DNA: TGTGCCAGCAACCAGGGGCGATTAAGGGCTGAAGCTTTCTTT.

This chain connects TRBV18 to TRBJ2-2, with TRBD2 identical over 8 bases. The CDR3 sequence is 15 residues long. V shed 2 bases and J 9 bases; nucleotides not matched to a gene: 8. The germline CDR1 and CDR2 sequences are KGHSH and LQKENI. The CDR3 DNA is TGTGCCAGCTCACCAGAAGGACGGGAGGGCCGGGAGCTGTTTTTT. Residues: CASSPEGREGRELFF.